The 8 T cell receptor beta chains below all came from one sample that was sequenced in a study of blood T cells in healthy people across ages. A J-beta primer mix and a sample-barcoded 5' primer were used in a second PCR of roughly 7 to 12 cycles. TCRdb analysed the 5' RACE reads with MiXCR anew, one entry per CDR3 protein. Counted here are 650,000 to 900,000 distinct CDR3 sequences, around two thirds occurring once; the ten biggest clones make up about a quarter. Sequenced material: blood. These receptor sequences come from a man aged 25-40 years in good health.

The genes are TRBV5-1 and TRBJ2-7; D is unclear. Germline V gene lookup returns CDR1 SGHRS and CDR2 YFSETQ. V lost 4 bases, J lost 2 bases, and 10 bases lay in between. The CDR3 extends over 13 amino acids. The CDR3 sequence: CASSAAPAYEQYF. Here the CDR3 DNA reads TGCGCCAGCAGCGCCGCCCCAGCCTACGAGCAGTACTTC.

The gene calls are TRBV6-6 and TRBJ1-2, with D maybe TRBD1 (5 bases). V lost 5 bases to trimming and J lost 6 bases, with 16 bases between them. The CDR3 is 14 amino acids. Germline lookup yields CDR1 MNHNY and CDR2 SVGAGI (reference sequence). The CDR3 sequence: CASSPLRGLDGYTF. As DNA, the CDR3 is TGTGCCAGCAGTCCCCTTCGGGGCCTGGATGGCTACACCTTC.

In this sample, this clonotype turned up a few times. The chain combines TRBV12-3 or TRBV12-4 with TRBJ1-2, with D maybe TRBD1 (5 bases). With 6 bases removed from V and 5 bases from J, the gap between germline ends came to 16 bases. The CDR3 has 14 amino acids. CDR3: CASRQGIGSYGYTF. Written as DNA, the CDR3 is TGTGCCAGCAGGCAGGGTATAGGGAGTTATGGCTACACCTTC.

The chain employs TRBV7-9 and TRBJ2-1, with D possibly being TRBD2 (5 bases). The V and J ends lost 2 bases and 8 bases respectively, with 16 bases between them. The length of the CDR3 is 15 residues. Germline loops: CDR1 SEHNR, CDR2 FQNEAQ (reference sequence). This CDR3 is CASSLHSRSGYEQFF. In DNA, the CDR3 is TGTGCCAGCAGCTTACACAGTCGATCGGGGTATGAGCAGTTCTTC.

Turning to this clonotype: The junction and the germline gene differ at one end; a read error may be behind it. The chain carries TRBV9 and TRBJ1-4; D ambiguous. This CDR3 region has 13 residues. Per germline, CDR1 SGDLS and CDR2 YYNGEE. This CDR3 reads CASSVESNEKLFF. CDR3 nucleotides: TGTGCCAGCAGCGTAGAGTCTAACGAAAAACTGTTTTTT.

This chain's CDR3 is CASSSPRLAWLDTQYF. The CDR3 DNA follows: TGTGCCAGCAGTTCCCCTCGACTAGCGTGGCTGGATACGCAGTATTTT. This rearrangement joins TRBV27 to TRBJ2-3; 8 positions match TRBD2. The J segment lost 6 bases and the V segment lost 4 bases, leaving 12 bases of the junction unmatched. Germline CDR1 and CDR2: MNHEY and SMNVEV (reference sequence). CDR3 length: 16 residues.

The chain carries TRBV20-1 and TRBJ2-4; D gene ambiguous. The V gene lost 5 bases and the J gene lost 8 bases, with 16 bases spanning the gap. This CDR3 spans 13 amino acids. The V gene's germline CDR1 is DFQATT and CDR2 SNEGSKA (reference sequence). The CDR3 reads CSAPTPPMDIQYF. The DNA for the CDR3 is TGCAGTGCTCCAACGCCCCCCATGGACATTCAGTACTTC.

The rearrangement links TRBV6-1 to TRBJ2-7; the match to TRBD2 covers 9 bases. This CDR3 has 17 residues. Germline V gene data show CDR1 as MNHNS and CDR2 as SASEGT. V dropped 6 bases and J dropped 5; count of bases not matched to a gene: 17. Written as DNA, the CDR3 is TGTGCCAGCAGCCTACGGGCCAGCGGGGGGCCTCTAAACGAGCAGTACTTC. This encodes CASSLRASGGPLNEQYF.